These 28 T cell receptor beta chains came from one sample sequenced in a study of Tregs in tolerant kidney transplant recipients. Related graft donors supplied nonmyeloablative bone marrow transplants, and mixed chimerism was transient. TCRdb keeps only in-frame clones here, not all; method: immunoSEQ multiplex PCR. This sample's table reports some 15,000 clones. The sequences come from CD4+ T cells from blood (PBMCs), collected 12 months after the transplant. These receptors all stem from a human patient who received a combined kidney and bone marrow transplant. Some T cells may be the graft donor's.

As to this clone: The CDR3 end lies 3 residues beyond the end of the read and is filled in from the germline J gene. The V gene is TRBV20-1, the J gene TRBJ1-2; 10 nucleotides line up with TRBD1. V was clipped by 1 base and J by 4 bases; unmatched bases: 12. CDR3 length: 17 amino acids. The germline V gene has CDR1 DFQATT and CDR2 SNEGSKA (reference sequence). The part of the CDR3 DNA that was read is TGCAGTGCTAGAGTAACAAGAGGACAGGGGGGGGGCTATGGC. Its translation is CSARVTRGQGGGYG. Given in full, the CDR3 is CSARVTRGQGGGYGYTF.

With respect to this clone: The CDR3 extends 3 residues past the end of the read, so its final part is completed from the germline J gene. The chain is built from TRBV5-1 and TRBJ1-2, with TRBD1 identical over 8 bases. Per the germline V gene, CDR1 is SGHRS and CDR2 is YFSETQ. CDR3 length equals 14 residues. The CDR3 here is CASSSQPGGEGYTF. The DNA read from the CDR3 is TGCGCCAGCAGCAGCCAACCAGGGGGCGAAGGC.

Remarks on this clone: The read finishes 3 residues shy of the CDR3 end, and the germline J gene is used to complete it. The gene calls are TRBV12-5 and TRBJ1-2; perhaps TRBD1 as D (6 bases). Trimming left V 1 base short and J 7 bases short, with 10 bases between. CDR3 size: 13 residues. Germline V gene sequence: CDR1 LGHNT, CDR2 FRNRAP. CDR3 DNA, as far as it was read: TGTGCTAGTGGTTTGGCCACAGGGTTTGGC. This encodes CASGLATGFG. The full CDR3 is CASGLATGFGYTF.

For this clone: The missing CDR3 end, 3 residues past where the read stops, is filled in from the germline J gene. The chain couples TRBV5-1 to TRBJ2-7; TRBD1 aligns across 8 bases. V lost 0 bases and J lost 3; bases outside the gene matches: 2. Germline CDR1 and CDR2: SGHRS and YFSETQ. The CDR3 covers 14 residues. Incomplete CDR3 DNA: TGCGCCAGCAGCTTGGACAGGGGGATCTACGAG. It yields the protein CASSLDRGIYE. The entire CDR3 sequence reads CASSLDRGIYEQYF.

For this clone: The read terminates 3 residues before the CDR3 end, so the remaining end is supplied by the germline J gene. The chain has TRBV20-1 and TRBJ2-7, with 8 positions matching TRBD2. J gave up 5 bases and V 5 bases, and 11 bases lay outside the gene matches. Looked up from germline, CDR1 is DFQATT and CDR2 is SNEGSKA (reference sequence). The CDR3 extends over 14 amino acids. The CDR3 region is CSALGTRKRDEQYF. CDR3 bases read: TGCAGTGCTCTCGGGACTAGGAAGCGCGACGAG.

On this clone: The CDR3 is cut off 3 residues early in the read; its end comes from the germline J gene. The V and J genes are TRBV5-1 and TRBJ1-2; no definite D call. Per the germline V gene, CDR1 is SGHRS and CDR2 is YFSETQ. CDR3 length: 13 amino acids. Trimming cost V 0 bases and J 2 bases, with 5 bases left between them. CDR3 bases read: TGCGCCAGCAGCTTGGTGGCAAACTATGGC. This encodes CASSLVANYG. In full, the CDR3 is CASSLVANYGYTF. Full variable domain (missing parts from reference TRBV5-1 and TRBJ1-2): KAGVTQTPRYLIKTRGQQVTLSCSPISGHRSVSWYQQTPGQGLQFLFEYFSETQRNKGNFPGRFSGRQFSNSRSEMNVSTLELGDSALYLCASSLVANYGYTFGSGTRLTVV.

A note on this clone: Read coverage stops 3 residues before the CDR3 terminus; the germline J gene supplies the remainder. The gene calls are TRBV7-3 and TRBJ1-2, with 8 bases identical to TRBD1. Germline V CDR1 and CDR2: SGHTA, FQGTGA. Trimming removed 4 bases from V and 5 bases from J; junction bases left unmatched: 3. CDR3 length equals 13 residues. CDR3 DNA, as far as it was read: TGTGCCAGCAGCTACGGGACAGGATATGGC. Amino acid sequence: CASSYGTGYG. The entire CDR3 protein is CASSYGTGYGYTF.

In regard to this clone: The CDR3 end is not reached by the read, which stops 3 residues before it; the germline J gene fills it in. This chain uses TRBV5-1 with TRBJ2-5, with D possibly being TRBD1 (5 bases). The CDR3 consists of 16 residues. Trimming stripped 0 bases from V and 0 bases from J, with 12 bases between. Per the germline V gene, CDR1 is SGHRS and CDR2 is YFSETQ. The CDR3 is CASSLVITGDQETQYF. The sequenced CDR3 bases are TGCGCCAGCAGCTTGGTCATCACAGGCGACCAAGAGACC.

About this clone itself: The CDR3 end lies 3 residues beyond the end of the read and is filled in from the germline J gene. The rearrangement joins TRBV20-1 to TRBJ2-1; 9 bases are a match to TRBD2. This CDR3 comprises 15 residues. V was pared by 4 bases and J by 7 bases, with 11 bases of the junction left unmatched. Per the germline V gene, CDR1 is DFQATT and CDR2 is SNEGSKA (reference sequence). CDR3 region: CSAKGPSGERNEQFF. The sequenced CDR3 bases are TGCAGTGCTAAGGGTCCTAGCGGGGAGCGGAATGAG.

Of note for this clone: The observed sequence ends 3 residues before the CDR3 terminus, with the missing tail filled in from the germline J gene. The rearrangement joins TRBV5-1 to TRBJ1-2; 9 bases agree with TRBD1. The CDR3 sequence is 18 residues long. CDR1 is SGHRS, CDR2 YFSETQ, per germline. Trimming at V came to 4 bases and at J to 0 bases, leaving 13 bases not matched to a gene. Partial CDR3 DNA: TGCGCCAGCAGCGCACTACCGGGACAGGGTTACACTAACTATGGC. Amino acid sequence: CASSALPGQGYTNYG. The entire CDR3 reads CASSALPGQGYTNYGYTF.

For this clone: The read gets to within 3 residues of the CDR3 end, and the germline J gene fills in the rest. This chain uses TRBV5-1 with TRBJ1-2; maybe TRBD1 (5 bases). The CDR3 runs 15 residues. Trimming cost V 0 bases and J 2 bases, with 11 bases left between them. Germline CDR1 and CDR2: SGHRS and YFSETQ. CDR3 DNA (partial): TGCGCCAGCAGCTTGGGTCGGACACCAAACTATGGC. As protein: CASSLGRTPNYG. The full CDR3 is CASSLGRTPNYGYTF.

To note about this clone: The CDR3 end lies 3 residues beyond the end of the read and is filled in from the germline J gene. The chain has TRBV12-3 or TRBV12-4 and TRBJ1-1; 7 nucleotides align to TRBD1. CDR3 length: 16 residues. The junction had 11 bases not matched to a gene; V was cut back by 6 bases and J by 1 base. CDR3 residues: CASRQDPDRRNTEAFF. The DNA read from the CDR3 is TGTGCCAGCAGGCAAGACCCGGACAGGAGGAACACTGAA.

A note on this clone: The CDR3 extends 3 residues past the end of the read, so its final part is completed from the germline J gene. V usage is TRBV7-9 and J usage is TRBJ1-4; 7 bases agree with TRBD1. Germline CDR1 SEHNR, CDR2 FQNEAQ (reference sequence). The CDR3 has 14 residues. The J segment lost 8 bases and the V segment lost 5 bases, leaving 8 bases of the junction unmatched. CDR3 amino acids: CASSPDRVGEKLFF. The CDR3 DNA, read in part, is TGTGCCAGCAGCCCCGACAGGGTTGGGGAAAAA.

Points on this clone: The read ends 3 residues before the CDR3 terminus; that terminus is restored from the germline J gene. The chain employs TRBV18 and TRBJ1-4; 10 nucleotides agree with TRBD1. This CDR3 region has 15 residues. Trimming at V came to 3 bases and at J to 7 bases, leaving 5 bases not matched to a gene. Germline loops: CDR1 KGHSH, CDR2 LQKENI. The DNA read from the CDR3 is TGTGCCAGCTCACCGGGGACAGGGGCAGGTGAAAAA. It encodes CASSPGTGAGEK. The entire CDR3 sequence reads CASSPGTGAGEKLFF. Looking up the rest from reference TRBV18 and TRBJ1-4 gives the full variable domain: NAGVMQNPRHLVRRRGQEARLRCSPMKGHSHVYWYRQLPEEGLKFMVYLQKENIIDESGMPKERFSAEFPKEGPSILRIQQVVRGDSAAYFCASSPGTGAGEKLFFGSGTQLSVL.

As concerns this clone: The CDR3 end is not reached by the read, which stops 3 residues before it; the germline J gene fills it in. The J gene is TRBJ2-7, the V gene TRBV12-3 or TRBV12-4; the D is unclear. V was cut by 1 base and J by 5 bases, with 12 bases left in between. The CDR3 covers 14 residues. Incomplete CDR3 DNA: TGTGCCAGCAGTTTAGTGCGGCAATCCAACGAG. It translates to CASSLVRQSNE. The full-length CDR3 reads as CASSLVRQSNEQYF.

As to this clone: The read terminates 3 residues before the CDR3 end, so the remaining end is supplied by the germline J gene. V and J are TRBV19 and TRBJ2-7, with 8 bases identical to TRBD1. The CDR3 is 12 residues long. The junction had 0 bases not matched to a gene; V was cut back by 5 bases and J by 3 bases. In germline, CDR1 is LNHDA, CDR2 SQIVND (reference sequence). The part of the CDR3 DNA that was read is TGTGCCAGTAGTGGACAGGGCTACGAG. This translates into CASSGQGYE. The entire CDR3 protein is CASSGQGYEQYF.

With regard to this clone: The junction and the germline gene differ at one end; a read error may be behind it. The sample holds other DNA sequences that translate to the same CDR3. CDR3 amino acids: CASSHRQGVDYGYTF. Partial CDR3 DNA: TGTGCTAGCAGTCATCGACAGGGGGTTGACTATGGC. The chain has TRBV7-2 and TRBJ1-2; 9 positions agree with TRBD1. The read stops 3 residues short of the end of the CDR3; the missing end is completed from the germline J gene. The CDR3 runs 15 residues. Germline assignment: CDR1 SGHTA and CDR2 FQGNSA.

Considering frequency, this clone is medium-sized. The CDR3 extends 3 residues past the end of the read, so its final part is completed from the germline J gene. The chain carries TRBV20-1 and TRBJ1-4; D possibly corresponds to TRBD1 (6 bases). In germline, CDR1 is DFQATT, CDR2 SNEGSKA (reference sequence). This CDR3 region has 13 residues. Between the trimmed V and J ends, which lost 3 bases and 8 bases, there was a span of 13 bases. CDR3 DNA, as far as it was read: TGCAGTGCTAGTTTTGAGACAGGAGAAAAA. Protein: CSASFETGEK. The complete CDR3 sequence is CSASFETGEKLFF.

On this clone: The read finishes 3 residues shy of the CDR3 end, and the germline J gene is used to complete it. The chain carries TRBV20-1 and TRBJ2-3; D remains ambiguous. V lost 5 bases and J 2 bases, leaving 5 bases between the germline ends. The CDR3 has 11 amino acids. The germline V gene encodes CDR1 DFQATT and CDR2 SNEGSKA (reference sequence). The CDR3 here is CSASSTDTQYF. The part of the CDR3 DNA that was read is TGCAGTGCTTCATCCACAGATACG.

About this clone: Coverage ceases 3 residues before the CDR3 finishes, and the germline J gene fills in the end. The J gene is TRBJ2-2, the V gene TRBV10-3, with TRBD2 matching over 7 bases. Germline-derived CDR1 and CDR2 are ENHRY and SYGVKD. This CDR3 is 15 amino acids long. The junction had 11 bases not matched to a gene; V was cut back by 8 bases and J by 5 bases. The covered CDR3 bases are TGTGCCATCCGCCTGGCGGCGGGAGCTACCGGGGAG. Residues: CAIRLAAGATGE. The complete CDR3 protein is CAIRLAAGATGELFF.

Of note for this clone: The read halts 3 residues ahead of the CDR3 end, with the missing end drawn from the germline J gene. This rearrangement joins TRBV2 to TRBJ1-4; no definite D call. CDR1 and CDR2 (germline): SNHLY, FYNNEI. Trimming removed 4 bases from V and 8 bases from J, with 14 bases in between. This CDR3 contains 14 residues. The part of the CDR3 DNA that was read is TGTGCCAGCAGTGCGGAGCAGGCGGGGGAAAAA. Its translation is CASSAEQAGEK. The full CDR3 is CASSAEQAGEKLFF. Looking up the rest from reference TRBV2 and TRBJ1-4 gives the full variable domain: EPEVTQTPSHQVTQMGQEVILRCVPISNHLYFYWYRQILGQKVEFLVSFYNNEISEKSEIFDDQFSVERPDGSNFTLKIRSTKLEDSAMYFCASSAEQAGEKLFFGSGTQLSVL.

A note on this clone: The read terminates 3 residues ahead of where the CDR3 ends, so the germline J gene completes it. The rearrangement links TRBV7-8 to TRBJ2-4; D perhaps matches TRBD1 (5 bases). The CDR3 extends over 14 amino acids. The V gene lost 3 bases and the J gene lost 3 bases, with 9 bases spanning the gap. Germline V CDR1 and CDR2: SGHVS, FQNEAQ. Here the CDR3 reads CASSFGQGKNIQYF. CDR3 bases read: TGTGCCAGCAGCTTTGGCCAGGGCAAAAACATT.

The sequenced CDR3 bases are TGTGCCAGCAAGAGGCAGCGGGTCAACTATGGC. Protein sequence: CASKRQRVNYG. From start to end, the CDR3 is CASKRQRVNYGYTF. The J gene is TRBJ1-2, the V gene TRBV5-6; unclear D gene. With the read ending 3 residues before the CDR3 end, the germline J gene is used to fill in that end. Trimming pared 6 bases from V and 2 bases from J, leaving 14 bases between. Germline V CDR1 and CDR2: SGHDT, YYEEEE. The CDR3 has 14 amino acids.

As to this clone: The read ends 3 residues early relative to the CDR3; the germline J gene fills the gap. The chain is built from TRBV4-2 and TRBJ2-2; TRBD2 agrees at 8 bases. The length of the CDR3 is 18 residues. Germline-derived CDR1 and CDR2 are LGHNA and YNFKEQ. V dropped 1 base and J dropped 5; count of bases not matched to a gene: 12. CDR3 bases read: TGTGCCAGCAGCCAAGCTGATGCGGAGCGGGAGTGGACCGGGGAG. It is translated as CASSQADAEREWTGE. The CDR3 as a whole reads CASSQADAEREWTGELFF.

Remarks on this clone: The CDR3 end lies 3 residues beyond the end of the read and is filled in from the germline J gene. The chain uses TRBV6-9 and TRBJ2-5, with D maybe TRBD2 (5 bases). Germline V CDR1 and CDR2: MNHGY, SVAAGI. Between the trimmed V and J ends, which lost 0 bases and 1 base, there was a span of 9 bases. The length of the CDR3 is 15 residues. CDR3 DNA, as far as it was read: TGTGCCAGCAGTTATTCGGCGGGTGCCCAAGAGACC. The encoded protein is CASSYSAGAQET. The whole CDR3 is CASSYSAGAQETQYF.

This chain's CDR3 is CASSLQGHEQFF. Partial CDR3 DNA: TGTGCCAGCAGCCTTCAAGGGCATGAG. The chain combines TRBV7-6 with TRBJ2-1; no definite D call. The read falls 3 residues short of the CDR3 end, and the missing part is taken from the germline J gene. Germline CDR1 SGHVS, CDR2 FNYEAQ. The CDR3 contains 12 residues. Deletions cut 5 bases from V and 8 bases from J, with 10 bases between.

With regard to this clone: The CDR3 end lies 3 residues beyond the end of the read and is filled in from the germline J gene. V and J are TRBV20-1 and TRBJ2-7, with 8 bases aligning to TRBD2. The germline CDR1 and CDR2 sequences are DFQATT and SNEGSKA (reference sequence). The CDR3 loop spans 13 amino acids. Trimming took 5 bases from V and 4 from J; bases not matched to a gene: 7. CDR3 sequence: CSADTSGVYEQYF. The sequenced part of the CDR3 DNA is TGCAGTGCTGATACTAGCGGAGTTTACGAG.

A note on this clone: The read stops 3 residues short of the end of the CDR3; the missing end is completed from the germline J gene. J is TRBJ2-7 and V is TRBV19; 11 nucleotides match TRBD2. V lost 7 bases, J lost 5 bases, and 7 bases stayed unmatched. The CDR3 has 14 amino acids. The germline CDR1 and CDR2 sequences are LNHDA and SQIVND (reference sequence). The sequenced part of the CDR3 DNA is TGTGCCAGTAAGAAACTAGCGGGAGCGGACGAG. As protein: CASKKLAGADE. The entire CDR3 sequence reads CASKKLAGADEQYF.